This TCR beta chain was obtained from a study of metastatic and nonmetastatic thyroid tumors. The CDR3 spans 12 residues. Germline V gene data show CDR1 as SGHAT and CDR2 as FQNNGV. A single count supports this clone. One end of the junction fails to match germline, which may point to a read error. MiXCR re-clonotyped the PCR reads for TCRdb. The table includes roughly 7,000 clones, roughly 32% detected once. The entire patient cohort was treatment-naive prior to thyroid surgery. The receptor was derived from a female donor with papillary thyroid cancer or a benign thyroid nodule (not recorded which). Some clones in this sample may be carry-over from other donors' samples. Sequencing was done on a sample of adjacent normal tissue. This chain uses TRBV11-2 with TRBJ2-7, with D perhaps TRBD1 (7 bases). The CDR3 here is CASSTETGTLDF. The CDR3 region has the DNA TGTGCCAGCAGCACCGAGACAGGGACTCTCGACTTC.